This T cell receptor (beta chain) was profiled in a study of T cell therapy after organ transplantation. About the research overall: 20 to 29 weeks after therapy completion, long-term post-therapy blood was collected. Study-level points and caveats: In nonresponders, reduced coverage from low CD8+ yield may limit detected expansions. Effects of concurrent antirejection and antiviral medications were not evaluable.

Germline lookup yields CDR1 MNHNY and CDR2 SVGAGI (reference sequence). Between the trimmed V and J ends, which lost 8 bases and 2 bases, there was a span of 13 bases. This CDR3 is built from 14 residues. Time point in this sample: 20-29 weeks after completion of therapy. Worth noting for this clone: Antigen unknown.

The assay was immunoSEQ multiplex PCR, and TCRdb's table has in-frame clones only and misses some. This sample yields around 19,000 clones, of which over 80% are seen a single time; about a third belongs to the top ten. The sample consisted of CD8+ T cells from blood, taken after autologous CMV-specific T cell therapy. The J gene is TRBJ1-5, the V gene TRBV6-6; D not certain. The sequence derives from a human patient who had received a solid organ transplant and had CMV disease. A share of the T cells may be of graft donor origin. CDR3 DNA sequence: TGTGCCAGCGAGAGGGTGGATGGCAATCAGCCCCAGCATTTT. It encodes CASERVDGNQPQHF.